This T cell receptor (beta chain) was sequenced in a study of blood T cells in healthy people across ages. No fewer than 7 million PBMCs went into each sample. Sample-barcoded 5' priming and a J-beta primer mix drove a second PCR of roughly 6 to 12 cycles. All cDNA molecules were each tagged by a template-switch adaptor with 12 random nucleotides. Per sample, CDR3-containing paired-end reads numbered at least 2.5 million. TCRdb called the 5' RACE reads again in MiXCR, with one record for every CDR3 protein. This repertoire shows hundreds of thousands of distinct CDR3 sequences, 62% found once; its top ten account for roughly 25%. Study-level results: Diversity figures derived from one million T cells were judged to underestimate the true value.

This clonotype was picked up one time. Its target is not known. The specimen was blood. The clonotype originates from a young man in good health.

The CDR3 coding sequence is TGCGCCAGCAGCCTCGTAGGGACAGGGTCCCACGAGCAGTACTTC. Its protein product is CASSLVGTGSHEQYF. V gene TRBV4-3 combines with J gene TRBJ2-7; TRBD1 agrees at 9 bases. The CDR3 sequence is 15 residues long. V lost 4 bases to trimming and J lost 5 bases; unmatched junction nucleotides: 9. The V gene's germline CDR1 is LGHNA and CDR2 YSLEER.